The present TCR beta chain was sequenced within a study of regulatory T cells in long-lasting Graves disease. The study, taken as a whole, reports: Examination was confined to peripheral blood, excluding thyroid tissue.

Researchers made TCR beta libraries by using iRepertoire HTBI primers and running Arm-PCR on CDR3 regions. TCRdb reprocessed the multiplex PCR reads with MiXCR, giving one entry per CDR3 protein. Of under 800,000 distinct CDR3 sequences detected, roughly 15% appear once; the ten largest clones hold 18%. This clonotype was seen repeatedly, ten times or more. The antigen is undetermined. Time point denoted: newly diagnosed GD, antithyroid drugs for less than 3 months. There was RNA extracted from PBMCs, and the TCR library was made from it. CDR3 size: 14 residues. CDR1 is DFQATT, CDR2 SNEGSKA, per germline (reference sequence). V was cut by 1 base and J by 5 bases, with 14 bases left in between. These data were likewise used in another study, on T cells in Graves' hyperthyroidism and ophthalmopathy. From that second work: With the HTBI primer set, the TCR CDR3 went through a first round of RT-PCR. Ophthalmopathy and stable hyperthyroidism were separated by a 13 V-J model.

The receptor's source is a woman aged 25 to 45 with Graves disease. The rearrangement links TRBV20-1 to TRBJ2-5, with D perhaps being TRBD1 or TRBD2 (5 bases each). The specimen was peripheral blood mononuclear cells (PBMCs), collected at new diagnosis, from a patient treated with antithyroid drugs. CDR3 sequence (DNA): TGCAGTGCTAGAGTGGGGACCCGTGGCGAGACCCAGTACTTC. Its protein is CSARVGTRGETQYF.